Listed below are T cell receptor beta chains from one sample, sequenced in a study of blood T cells in healthy people across ages. TCRdb re-called the 5' RACE reads with MiXCR, one entry per CDR3 protein. The table lists 1.8 million or so distinct CDR3 sequences, around 42% of them singletons. The specimen was blood. These receptors came from a human donor in good health. CDR3s include the opening cysteine and the closing phenylalanine or tryptophan. D genes are given only for firm matches. Not all rows give a size; the values are once, few, many and, for expanded clones, a class.

J gene: TRBJ2-5
D gene: TRBD1
V gene: TRBV6-4
clone size: many
CDR3 protein: CASSPDRGSGEQYF
CDR3 DNA: TGTGCCAGCAGTCCTGACAGGGGGTCGGGGGAGCAGTACTTC

J gene: TRBJ1-1
D gene: -
V gene: TRBV29-1
clone size: -
CDR3 protein: CSVGGGGMNTEAFF
CDR3 DNA: TGCAGCGTTGGGGGGGGCGGCATGAACACTGAAGCTTTCTTT

J gene: TRBJ1-2
D gene: -
V gene: TRBV7-9
clone size: -
CDR3 protein: CASSLRDYRGYTF
CDR3 DNA: TGTGCCAGCAGCTTACGGGACTATCGAGGCTACACCTTC

J gene: TRBJ2-7
D gene: -
V gene: TRBV6-5
clone size: many
CDR3 protein: CASSRDSSSYEQYF
CDR3 DNA: TGTGCCAGCAGCCGGGACTCAAGCTCCTACGAGCAGTACTTC

J gene: TRBJ1-2
D gene: TRBD1
V gene: TRBV6-5
clone size: few
CDR3 protein: CASSYFPGQGSHGYTF
CDR3 DNA: TGTGCCAGCAGTTACTTTCCCGGACAGGGAAGCCATGGCTACACCTTC

J gene: TRBJ1-1
D gene: -
V gene: TRBV11-2
clone size: -
CDR3 protein: CASSFSWSTEAFF
CDR3 DNA: TGTGCCAGCAGCTTTTCGTGGAGTACTGAAGCTTTCTTT

J gene: TRBJ2-7
D gene: TRBD2
V gene: TRBV9
clone size: few
CDR3 protein: CASSPGGGVPSYEQYF
CDR3 DNA: TGTGCCAGCAGCCCGGGGGGAGGGGTCCCCTCCTACGAGCAGTACTTC

J gene: TRBJ2-1
D gene: -
V gene: TRBV7-2
clone size: -
CDR3 protein: CASSLVRGTEQFF
CDR3 DNA: TGTGCCAGCAGCTTAGTTCGGGGAACAGAGCAGTTCTTC

J gene: TRBJ2-7
D gene: TRBD2
V gene: TRBV7-9
clone size: -
CDR3 protein: CASSLESSGAYEQYF
CDR3 DNA: TGTGCCAGCAGCTTAGAGTCTAGCGGAGCCTACGAGCAGTACTTC

J gene: TRBJ2-5
D gene: TRBD2
V gene: TRBV6-2/TRBV6-3
clone size: few
CDR3 protein: CASSPRSGGTPKETQYF
CDR3 DNA: TGTGCCAGCAGTCCTCGTAGCGGGGGGACTCCTAAAGAGACCCAGTACTTC

J gene: TRBJ1-1
D gene: -
V gene: TRBV2
clone size: -
CDR3 protein: CASSEIWAYNTEAFF
CDR3 DNA: TGTGCCAGCAGTGAAATCTGGGCATACAACACTGAAGCTTTCTTT

J gene: TRBJ2-2
D gene: TRBD1
V gene: TRBV20-1
clone size: -
CDR3 protein: CSASGQGDGELFF
CDR3 DNA: TGCAGTGCATCGGGACAGGGAGACGGGGAGCTGTTTTTT

J gene: TRBJ2-5
D gene: TRBD2
V gene: TRBV7-2
clone size: many
CDR3 protein: CASSLQRGGGETQYF
CDR3 DNA: TGTGCCAGCAGCTTGCAGCGGGGGGGCGGAGAGACCCAGTACTTC

J gene: TRBJ2-5
D gene: -
V gene: TRBV6-5
clone size: -
CDR3 protein: CASSYWNRQETQYF
CDR3 DNA: TGTGCCAGCAGTTACTGGAACCGCCAAGAGACCCAGTACTTC

J gene: TRBJ1-1
D gene: TRBD1
V gene: TRBV20-1
clone size: -
CDR3 protein: CSAVRDRGRIFAEAFF
CDR3 DNA: TGCAGTGCTGTCCGGGACAGGGGGCGAATATTCGCTGAAGCTTTCTTT

J gene: TRBJ2-1
D gene: -
V gene: TRBV10-3
clone size: once
CDR3 protein: CAISRDNYEQFF
CDR3 DNA: TGTGCCATCAGCCGGGACAACTACGAGCAGTTCTTC

J gene: TRBJ2-7
D gene: -
V gene: TRBV4-3
clone size: -
CDR3 protein: CASSQEEGSYNEQYF
CDR3 DNA: TGCGCCAGCAGCCAAGAAGAGGGGTCGTACAATGAGCAGTACTTC

J gene: TRBJ2-7
D gene: TRBD2
V gene: TRBV24-1
clone size: many
CDR3 protein: CATSDLPSGVTSYEQYF
CDR3 DNA: TGTGCCACCAGTGATTTGCCCAGCGGGGTAACCTCCTACGAGCAGTACTTC

J gene: TRBJ1-2
D gene: TRBD1
V gene: TRBV3-1
clone size: -
CDR3 protein: CASSQPGQGFYGYTF
CDR3 DNA: TGTGCCAGCAGCCAACCGGGACAGGGCTTCTATGGCTACACCTTC

J gene: TRBJ2-3
D gene: TRBD1
V gene: TRBV4-2
clone size: few
CDR3 protein: CATGGQGEDTQYF
CDR3 DNA: TGTGCCACCGGGGGACAGGGGGAAGATACGCAGTATTTT

J gene: TRBJ2-3
D gene: TRBD2
V gene: TRBV12-3/TRBV12-4
clone size: -
CDR3 protein: CASSLAGGMLVADTQYF
CDR3 DNA: TGTGCCAGCAGTTTAGCGGGGGGGATGTTGGTTGCGGATACGCAGTATTTT

J gene: TRBJ2-2
D gene: TRBD1
V gene: TRBV7-7
clone size: -
CDR3 protein: CASSLNRGGTGELFF
CDR3 DNA: TGTGCTAGCAGCTTAAACAGGGGCGGGACCGGGGAGCTGTTTTTT

J gene: TRBJ2-3
D gene: -
V gene: TRBV13
clone size: -
CDR3 protein: CASSYRGGPWQYF
CDR3 DNA: TGTGCCAGCAGCTACAGGGGAGGGCCTTGGCAGTATTTT

J gene: TRBJ2-1
D gene: TRBD2
V gene: TRBV20-1
clone size: -
CDR3 protein: CSAGLDYPGGEQFF
CDR3 DNA: TGCAGTGCTGGGCTGGACTACCCGGGGGGTGAGCAGTTCTTC

J gene: TRBJ1-2
D gene: -
V gene: TRBV4-1
clone size: -
CDR3 protein: CASSQEGNRNYGYTF
CDR3 DNA: TGCGCCAGCAGCCAAGAAGGGAACAGAAACTATGGCTACACCTTC

J gene: TRBJ2-3
D gene: -
V gene: TRBV5-1
clone size: few
CDR3 protein: CASSLDVLAGDTQYF
CDR3 DNA: TGCGCCAGCAGCTTGGATGTCCTTGCCGGAGATACGCAGTATTTT

J gene: TRBJ2-7
D gene: -
V gene: TRBV20-1
clone size: -
CDR3 protein: CSARDRQGGAEQYF
CDR3 DNA: TGCAGTGCTAGAGATCGGCAGGGAGGAGCCGAGCAGTACTTC

J gene: TRBJ1-1
D gene: -
V gene: TRBV4-1
clone size: once
CDR3 protein: CASSQPGLEAFF
CDR3 DNA: TGCGCCAGCAGCCAACCGGGTTTGGAAGCTTTCTTT

J gene: TRBJ1-2
D gene: TRBD1
V gene: TRBV10-3
clone size: few
CDR3 protein: CAILGQGANYGYTF
CDR3 DNA: TGTGCCATCTTGGGACAGGGGGCGAACTATGGCTACACCTTC

J gene: TRBJ1-6
D gene: -
V gene: TRBV7-9
clone size: -
CDR3 protein: CASSPRFLGSPLHF
CDR3 DNA: TGTGCCAGCAGCCCGAGGTTTTTGGGTTCACCCCTCCACTTT

J gene: TRBJ2-5
D gene: TRBD1
V gene: TRBV11-2
clone size: -
CDR3 protein: CASSFGQGRILETQYF
CDR3 DNA: TGTGCCAGCAGCTTCGGACAGGGTCGGATCTTGGAGACCCAGTACTTC

J gene: TRBJ2-7
D gene: -
V gene: TRBV2
clone size: few
CDR3 protein: CASIPVGGRYEQYF
CDR3 DNA: TGTGCCAGCATTCCGGTAGGGGGGCGCTACGAGCAGTACTTC

J gene: TRBJ2-4
D gene: -
V gene: TRBV20-1
clone size: -
CDR3 protein: CSAWGGRNIQYF
CDR3 DNA: TGCAGTGCTTGGGGGGGCCGAAACATTCAGTACTTC

J gene: TRBJ1-3
D gene: -
V gene: TRBV7-9
clone size: -
CDR3 protein: CASREVGNTIYF
CDR3 DNA: TGTGCCAGCCGGGAGGTCGGAAACACCATATATTTT

J gene: TRBJ1-4
D gene: -
V gene: TRBV27
clone size: few
CDR3 protein: CASSPGPESRLFF
CDR3 DNA: TGTGCCAGCAGTCCCGGACCCGAGAGTAGACTGTTTTTT

J gene: TRBJ1-2
D gene: TRBD1
V gene: TRBV6-1
clone size: few
CDR3 protein: CASSERQGLDYGYTF
CDR3 DNA: TGTGCCAGCAGTGAACGACAGGGGCTGGACTATGGCTACACCTTC

J gene: TRBJ2-7
D gene: -
V gene: TRBV20-1
clone size: many
CDR3 protein: CSARDHRVGQYF
CDR3 DNA: TGCAGTGCTAGAGATCATAGGGTCGGGCAGTACTTC

J gene: TRBJ2-5
D gene: -
V gene: TRBV7-2
clone size: -
CDR3 protein: CASSLVATKETQYF
CDR3 DNA: TGTGCCAGCAGCTTAGTCGCGACTAAAGAGACCCAGTACTTC

J gene: TRBJ2-7
D gene: TRBD1
V gene: TRBV18
clone size: -
CDR3 protein: CASSPSGQGKYEQYF
CDR3 DNA: TGTGCCAGCTCACCATCGGGACAGGGCAAATACGAGCAGTACTTC

J gene: TRBJ2-1
D gene: -
V gene: TRBV12-3/TRBV12-4
clone size: few
CDR3 protein: CASSLVLLHNEQFF
CDR3 DNA: TGTGCCAGCAGTTTAGTCCTCCTCCACAATGAGCAGTTCTTC

J gene: TRBJ2-5
D gene: TRBD1
V gene: TRBV5-6
clone size: few
CDR3 protein: CASSFYQGVETQYF
CDR3 DNA: TGTGCCAGCAGCTTTTATCAGGGGGTAGAGACCCAGTACTTC

J gene: TRBJ2-7
D gene: TRBD2
V gene: TRBV2
clone size: few
CDR3 protein: CASSLASGGGYEQYF
CDR3 DNA: TGTGCCAGCAGTCTTGCTAGCGGGGGGGGATACGAGCAGTACTTC

J gene: TRBJ2-5
D gene: -
V gene: TRBV5-1
clone size: -
CDR3 protein: CASSLEATPGETQYF
CDR3 DNA: TGCGCCAGCAGCTTGGAGGCGACACCGGGAGAGACCCAGTACTTC

J gene: TRBJ1-2
D gene: TRBD1
V gene: TRBV12-3/TRBV12-4
clone size: -
CDR3 protein: CASSLGVDRAYGYTF
CDR3 DNA: TGTGCCAGCAGTTTAGGGGTTGACAGGGCCTATGGCTACACCTTC

J gene: TRBJ1-5
D gene: -
V gene: TRBV15
clone size: few
CDR3 protein: CATSPGFSNQPQHF
CDR3 DNA: TGTGCCACCAGCCCCGGATTTAGCAATCAGCCCCAGCATTTT

J gene: TRBJ1-2
D gene: -
V gene: TRBV28
clone size: -
CDR3 protein: CASSLWGTYGYTF
CDR3 DNA: TGTGCCAGCAGTTTATGGGGGACCTATGGCTACACCTTC